Following are 15 T cell receptor beta chains from one sample sequenced in a study of technical replicates of blood from several donors. The table came from immunoSEQ multiplex PCR; TCRdb's copy has only in-frame clones and leaves some out. This sample has about 50,000 clones, with roughly 95% found just once. The sample taken for sequencing was PBMCs. The receptor source for this set is a human donor in good health. Some clones in this sample may be carry-over from other donors' samples.

The table lists this clone with a count of one. The gene calls are TRBV4-2 and TRBJ2-3; D is perhaps TRBD1 (5 bases). The germline V gene encodes CDR1 LGHNA and CDR2 YNFKEQ. The V end was cut by 0 bases, the J end by 4 bases, with 14 bases between. The CDR3 is made up of 16 amino acids. In DNA form, the CDR3 reads TGTGCCAGCAGCCAAGAGGCGATAAGGGGCTCAGATACGCAGTATTTT. Translating gives CASSQEAIRGSDTQYF.

The rearrangement links TRBV6-5 to TRBJ2-5; D call uncertain. The germline V and J ends were trimmed by 6 bases and 3 bases, with 5 bases remaining between them. Germline V gene sequence: CDR1 MNHEY, CDR2 SVGAGI. This CDR3 region has 11 residues. The CDR3 protein is CASSYKETQYF. DNA for the CDR3: TGTGCCAGCAGCTATAAAGAGACCCAGTACTTC.

The genes are TRBV7-6 and TRBJ2-7; 8 bases are a match to TRBD2. Germline V gene data show CDR1 as SGHVS and CDR2 as FNYEAQ. V dropped 5 bases and J dropped 5; count of bases not matched to a gene: 14. The CDR3 is 16 amino acids. The CDR3 here is CASSPTPDSGKDEQYF. The CDR3 DNA is TGTGCCAGCAGCCCCACCCCCGATAGCGGGAAAGACGAGCAGTACTTC. The variable domain in full, with the rest retrieved from reference TRBV7-6 and TRBJ2-7, is GAGVSQSPRYKVTKRGQDVALRCDPISGHVSLYWYRQALGQGPEFLTYFNYEAQQDKSGLPNDRFSAERPEGSISTLTIQRTEQRDSAMYRCASSPTPDSGKDEQYFGPGTRLTVT.

This chain uses TRBV9 with TRBJ2-3; a possible D gene is TRBD2 (6 bases). Per the germline V gene, CDR1 is SGDLS and CDR2 is YYNGEE. This CDR3 comprises 15 residues. V was pared by 0 bases and J by 8 bases, with 16 bases between. As DNA, the CDR3 is TGTGCCAGCAGCGTAGAGGGAGGCTCAAGGGGTACGCAGTATTTT. Translation: CASSVEGGSRGTQYF.

CDR3 sequence (DNA): TGTGCCAGCAGCCAAGATAAAGGACAGGGTTACGAGCAGTACTTC. As protein: CASSQDKGQGYEQYF. This sequence joins TRBV4-2 and TRBJ2-7, with 8 bases identical to TRBD1. This CDR3 is 15 amino acids long. J gave up 4 bases and V 0 bases, and 5 bases lay outside the gene matches. Germline loops: CDR1 LGHNA, CDR2 YNFKEQ.

The V gene is TRBV6-5, the J gene TRBJ2-3; maybe TRBD2 (5 bases). V shed 2 bases and J shed 7 bases, with 13 bases lying between them. This CDR3 contains 14 residues. Germline V CDR1 and CDR2: MNHEY, SVGAGI. Here the CDR3 DNA reads TGTGCCAGCAGTTACAGACGGGATTTTTATACGCAGTATTTT. Translated, it gives CASSYRRDFYTQYF.

The sample holds one count of this clone. The rearrangement links TRBV18 to TRBJ1-4; TRBD1 aligns across 10 bases. The CDR3 is 15 residues long. Trimming removed 3 bases from V and 7 bases from J; junction bases left unmatched: 5. Germline lookup yields CDR1 KGHSH and CDR2 LQKENI. CDR3 protein: CASSPYGQGGEKLFF. CDR3 nucleotide sequence: TGTGCCAGCTCACCCTACGGACAGGGGGGTGAAAAACTGTTTTTT.

The rearrangement joins TRBV5-4 to TRBJ1-4; perhaps TRBD1 as D (6 bases). Germline assignment: CDR1 SGHNT and CDR2 YYREEE (reference sequence). This CDR3 is 14 amino acids long. Trimming cost V 4 bases and J 8 bases, with 15 bases left between them. CDR3 in amino acids: CASSDRYQGEKLFF. CDR3 bases: TGTGCCAGCAGCGACAGGTACCAAGGGGAAAAACTGTTTTTT.

This clone has at least ten counts. The gene calls are TRBV6-6 and TRBJ1-1; TRBD1 aligns across 7 bases. The ends lost 6 bases at V and 1 base at J; junction bases unmatched: 5. CDR3 length equals 14 residues. Per germline, CDR1 MNHNY and CDR2 SVGAGI (reference sequence). CDR3 DNA sequence: TGTGCCAGCAGGCAACAGGGGACGAACACTGAAGCTTTCTTT. Translated: CASRQQGTNTEAFF.

The chain recombines TRBV6-1 with TRBJ1-2; 7 bases are shared with TRBD1. This CDR3 contains 15 residues. Per germline, CDR1 MNHNS and CDR2 SASEGT. V was pared by 2 bases and J by 8 bases, with 11 bases of the junction left unmatched. CDR3 nucleotides: TGTGCCAGCAGTGAAAGGGGACAGCCTGTTGGGGGCTACACCTTC. Translation: CASSERGQPVGGYTF.

The chain uses TRBV19 and TRBJ1-5; the match to TRBD1 covers 9 bases. J was trimmed by 5 bases and V by 7 bases; bases with no gene match: 3. The germline CDR1 and CDR2 sequences are LNHDA and SQIVND (reference sequence). This CDR3 spans 13 amino acids. The DNA of the CDR3 is TGTGCCAGTATAGACAGGGGGGATCAGCCCCAGCATTTT. It specifies CASIDRGDQPQHF.

V is TRBV4-3 and J is TRBJ2-1; 10 bases fit TRBD2. V lost 0 bases and J lost 10; bases outside the gene matches: 6. The length of the CDR3 is 15 residues. Germline values: CDR1 LGHNA, CDR2 YSLEER. The CDR3 loop reads CASSQDLAGDLEQFF. CDR3 bases: TGCGCCAGCAGCCAAGATCTAGCGGGGGATCTGGAGCAGTTCTTC.

The chain employs TRBV5-1 and TRBJ2-1, with D possibly being TRBD2 (6 bases). CDR3 length equals 16 residues. The V and J ends lost 0 bases and 3 bases respectively, with 13 bases between them. CDR1 and CDR2 from the germline V gene are SGHRS and YFSETQ. The CDR3 loop is CASSLGVVGGYNEQFF. The CDR3 nucleotides read TGCGCCAGCAGCTTGGGTGTAGTGGGGGGCTACAATGAGCAGTTCTTC.

The chain carries TRBV5-5 and TRBJ1-1; the D is unclear. Germline values: CDR1 SGHKS, CDR2 YYEKEE (reference sequence). With 4 bases removed from V and 1 base from J, the gap between germline ends came to 14 bases. The CDR3 runs to 15 residues. For the CDR3, the DNA is TGTGCCAGCAGCCCCAGGCTCCTTCAGAACACTGAAGCTTTCTTT. Residues: CASSPRLLQNTEAFF.

The chain links TRBV15 to TRBJ1-5, with a weak D call TRBD1 (6 bases). This CDR3 is built from 15 residues. CDR1 is LNHNV, CDR2 YYDKDF, per germline (reference sequence). V lost 0 bases and J lost 8, with 14 bases in between. The CDR3 protein is CATSRDRDIREPQHF. Here the CDR3 DNA reads TGTGCCACCAGCAGAGATAGGGACATTAGGGAGCCCCAGCATTTT.